Listed below are T cell receptor beta chains from one sample, sequenced in a study of T cell responses to AZD1222 COVID-19 vaccine. Libraries were prepared by immunoSEQ multiplex PCR; TCRdb keeps only in-frame clonotypes and omits some of them. Here the sample spans around 120,000 clones, nearly 90% being singletons. The sample here was peripheral blood, taken on day 0 of AZD1222 vaccination. All receptors derive from an adult in good health. The CDR3 runs from the conserved cysteine through the conserved F or W. A D gene is named only where the DNA matches it firmly. Clone sizes are given selectively: once, few, many, or a class where the clone is expanded.

V gene	J gene	D gene	clone size	CDR3 protein	CDR3 DNA
TRBV5-4	TRBJ2-1	TRBD2	NA	CASSLSLADNNEQFF	TGTGCCAGCAGCTTGTCCCTAGCGGACAACAATGAGCAGTTCTTC
TRBV3-1/TRBV3-2	TRBJ1-5	TRBD1	NA	CASSPSGGAGPQHF	TGTGCCAGCAGTCCATCAGGGGGGGCTGGGCCCCAGCATTTT
TRBV11-3	TRBJ2-7	NA	NA	CASSLGGAIYNEQYF	TGTGCCAGCAGCTTAGGGGGCGCGATTTACAACGAGCAGTACTTC
TRBV7-9	TRBJ2-7	NA	NA	CASSPIGQTTSYEQYF	TGTGCCAGCAGTCCGATTGGACAGACGACCTCCTACGAGCAGTACTTC
TRBV10-3	TRBJ2-7	NA	NA	CAISESGGGPYEQYF	TGTGCCATCAGTGAGTCTGGGGGAGGCCCCTACGAGCAGTACTTC
TRBV5-5	TRBJ2-1	NA	NA	CASSLSMSSYNEQFF	TGTGCCAGCAGCTTGAGTATGTCCTCCTACAATGAGCAGTTCTTC
TRBV7-9	TRBJ1-5	TRBD1	NA	CASSFGQGDQPQHF	TGTGCCAGCAGCTTTGGACAGGGTGATCAGCCCCAGCATTTT
TRBV18	TRBJ2-2	NA	NA	CASSRDSGELFF	TGTGCCAGCTCACGGGACTCCGGGGAGCTGTTTTTT
TRBV3-1/TRBV3-2	TRBJ2-5	NA	NA	CASSHSRQETQYF	TGTGCCAGCAGCCATAGTCGCCAAGAGACCCAGTACTTC
TRBV6-1	TRBJ2-2	NA	NA	CASSEDGRNTGELFF	TGTGCCAGCAGTGAAGACGGACGTAACACCGGGGAGCTGTTTTTT
TRBV3-1/TRBV3-2	TRBJ2-3	TRBD2	NA	CASSQGGGGSFSTDTQYF	TGTGCCAGCAGCCAAGGCGGGGGGGGCAGCTTTAGCACAGATACGCAGTATTTT
TRBV6-5	TRBJ2-7	NA	NA	CASGLYEQYF	TGTGCCAGTGGACTGTACGAGCAGTACTTC
TRBV5-1	TRBJ1-3	NA	few	CASSLAGVNSGNTIYF	TGCGCCAGCAGCTTGGCAGGGGTGAACTCTGGAAACACCATATATTTT
TRBV13	TRBJ2-3	NA	NA	CASSLYTDTQYF	TGTGCCAGCAGCTTGTACACAGATACGCAGTATTTT
TRBV7-2	TRBJ1-1	NA	NA	CASSPTGLNTEAFF	TGTGCCAGCAGCCCGACGGGCTTGAACACTGAAGCTTTCTTT
TRBV27	TRBJ2-1	NA	NA	CASSFTTPGGISSYNEQFF	TGTGCCAGCAGTTTTACGACCCCTGGGGGGATCAGCTCCTACAATGAGCAGTTCTTC
TRBV28	TRBJ1-5	NA	NA	CASSFNQPQHF	TGTGCCAGCAGTTTTAATCAGCCCCAGCATTTT
TRBV6-5	TRBJ1-2	NA	NA	CASREGTQGGYTF	TGTGCCAGCAGAGAGGGGACCCAAGGCGGCTACACCTTC
TRBV28	TRBJ1-1	NA	NA	CASSLVVGTEAFF	TGTGCCAGCAGTTTGGTCGTGGGCACTGAAGCTTTCTTT
TRBV6-5	TRBJ2-7	NA	NA	CASKQQGEYF	TGTGCCAGCAAACAACAGGGAGAGTACTTC
TRBV6-1	TRBJ1-2	NA	NA	CASSDRALDFNYGYTF	TGTGCCAGCAGTGACAGGGCCCTGGATTTTAACTATGGCTACACCTTC
TRBV9	TRBJ2-3	NA	NA	CASSVYSGVTDTQYF	TGTGCCAGCAGCGTATATAGCGGAGTCACAGATACGCAGTATTTT
TRBV7-9	TRBJ1-1	NA	NA	CASSFFGQNTEAFF	TGTGCCAGCAGCTTTTTCGGGCAGAACACTGAAGCTTTCTTT
TRBV19	TRBJ1-5	NA	NA	CASSIRTRNQPQHF	TGTGCCAGTAGTATTCGGACGAGGAATCAGCCCCAGCATTTT
TRBV24-1	TRBJ2-5	NA	NA	CATSDPRGARETQYF	TGTGCCACCAGTGATCCGCGCGGGGCCAGGGAGACCCAGTACTTC
TRBV4-2	TRBJ2-2	TRBD1	NA	CASSQDDRTGGAGTGELFF	TGTGCCAGCAGCCAAGACGATCGGACAGGGGGCGCGGGCACCGGGGAGCTGTTTTTT
TRBV5-6	TRBJ2-7	TRBD1	NA	CASSPGQGIASYEQYF	TGTGCCAGCAGCCCAGGACAGGGGATCGCCTCCTACGAGCAGTACTTC
TRBV10-1	TRBJ2-3	NA	NA	CASSDRLGFATDTQYF	TGCGCCAGCAGTGACAGGTTGGGTTTCGCCACAGATACGCAGTATTTT
TRBV2	TRBJ1-3	TRBD1	NA	CASSPRDSTGNTIYF	TGTGCCAGCAGTCCCCGGGACAGTACTGGAAACACCATATATTTT
TRBV3-1/TRBV3-2	TRBJ1-6	TRBD1	NA	CASSHRGALSPLHF	TGTGCCAGCAGCCACAGGGGGGCCCTTTCACCCCTCCACTTT
TRBV7-9	TRBJ2-1	NA	NA	CASRMGIYNEQFF	TGTGCCAGCAGGATGGGGATTTACAATGAGCAGTTCTTC
TRBV7-6	TRBJ2-1	NA	few	CASSSPSYNEQFF	TGTGCCAGCAGCTCCCCGTCCTACAATGAGCAGTTCTTC
TRBV18	TRBJ1-6	TRBD1	once	CASSPRTGENSPLHF	TGTGCCAGCTCACCACGGACAGGGGAGAATTCACCCCTCCACTTT
TRBV9	TRBJ1-6	TRBD1	NA	CASSASGGGGSPLHF	TGTGCCAGCAGCGCCTCGGGAGGGGGCGGTTCACCCCTCCACTTT
TRBV12-3/TRBV12-4	TRBJ1-1	NA	NA	CASSLWGNTEAFF	TGTGCCAGCAGCCTTTGGGGGAACACTGAAGCTTTCTTT
TRBV7-8	TRBJ1-6	NA	NA	CASSLRAVPSSYNSPLHF	TGTGCCAGCAGCTTAAGGGCAGTCCCAAGCTCCTATAATTCACCCCTCCACTTT
TRBV9	TRBJ1-1	NA	NA	CASSEDSGVSAFF	TGTGCCAGCAGTGAAGATTCAGGGGTTTCAGCTTTCTTT
TRBV27	TRBJ1-2	NA	NA	CASSLAQNYGYTF	TGTGCCAGCAGTTTGGCACAGAACTATGGCTACACCTTC
TRBV6-5	TRBJ2-2	NA	NA	CASSSTGNTGELFF	TGTGCCAGCAGTTCGACGGGGAACACCGGGGAGCTGTTTTTT
TRBV7-9	TRBJ1-4	NA	NA	CASSLFYFEKLFF	TGTGCCAGCAGCTTATTTTATTTCGAAAAACTGTTTTTT
TRBV29-1	TRBJ2-3	TRBD2	NA	CSGGLAGALLYTDTQYF	TGCAGCGGGGGACTAGCGGGGGCCCTTTTATACACAGATACGCAGTATTTT
TRBV11-2	TRBJ2-7	TRBD1	NA	CASSSGQGYEQYF	TGTGCCAGCAGCTCGGGACAGGGGTACGAGCAGTACTTC
TRBV6-6	TRBJ2-7	NA	NA	CASSYRLGVDEQYF	TGTGCCAGCAGTTACCGATTGGGGGTCGACGAGCAGTACTTC
TRBV30	TRBJ2-2	TRBD2	NA	CAPKRGLAGNTGELFF	TGTGCCCCCAAGAGGGGACTAGCGGGGAACACCGGGGAGCTGTTTTTT
TRBV19	TRBJ1-2	NA	NA	CASSMGTYYGYTF	TGTGCCAGTAGTATGGGCACTTACTATGGCTACACCTTC
TRBV28	TRBJ2-7	NA	NA	CASSLVHKSYEQYF	TGTGCCAGCAGTTTAGTACACAAATCCTACGAGCAGTACTTC
TRBV13	TRBJ2-3	TRBD2	NA	CASSALAGGRLTDTQYF	TGTGCCAGCAGCGCCCTAGCGGGGGGGCGGCTGACAGATACGCAGTATTTT
TRBV24-1	TRBJ2-3	TRBD2	once	CATSASLAQGTTDTQYF	TGTGCCACCAGTGCCTCACTAGCGCAGGGAACGACAGATACGCAGTATTTT
TRBV6-5	TRBJ2-5	TRBD1	NA	CASRKGQVQETQYF	TGTGCCAGCAGAAAAGGACAGGTCCAAGAGACCCAGTACTTC
TRBV12-3/TRBV12-4	TRBJ1-6	NA	NA	CASRGDGNSPLHF	TGTGCCAGCAGGGGCGATGGTAATTCACCCCTCCACTTT
TRBV29-1	TRBJ1-5	NA	NA	CSVGYTSNQPQHF	TGCAGCGTCGGCTACACTAGCAATCAGCCCCAGCATTTT
TRBV6-2/TRBV6-3	TRBJ1-2	NA	NA	CASSAVVGKAYGYTF	TGTGCCAGCAGTGCCGTCGTGGGGAAGGCCTATGGCTACACCTTC